Listed below are T cell receptor beta chains from one sample, sequenced in a study of T-cell memory formation after mild COVID-19. TCRdb independently ran MiXCR on the 5' RACE reads; one entry per CDR3 protein. Here the sample spans under 600,000 distinct CDR3 sequences, less than 25% being singletons. The sample was PBMCs or a T cell subset sorted from them (not recorded which). The receptor set was obtained from an adult woman who had mild COVID-19 (a few samples of this study predate the infection). Cell type and time point are not known. Each CDR3 is given with its conserved first and last residue. The order of the fields is V gene, D gene, clone size, J gene, CDR3 protein, CDR3 DNA. A D gene is named only where the DNA matches it firmly. The size of a clone is reported for some rows only, either as once, few or many, or as a class for expanded clones.

>TRBV27|TRBD1|many|TRBJ2-7
CASSRQGLIGAYEQYF
TGTGCCAGCAGCCGACAGGGGCTAATCGGGGCCTACGAGCAGTACTTC
>TRBV19|TRBD1|-|TRBJ1-6
CATAPPGGNSPLHF
TGTGCCACCGCCCCGCCAGGGGGTAATTCACCCCTCCACTTT
>TRBV24-1|TRBD1|-|TRBJ1-5
CATSDTTGTGTGNQPQHF
TGTGCCACCAGTGATACCACCGGGACAGGGACGGGCAATCAGCCCCAGCATTTT
>TRBV5-1|TRBD1|few|TRBJ1-1
CASSQGQGTMNTEAFF
TGCGCCAGCAGCCAAGGACAGGGGACCATGAACACTGAAGCTTTCTTT
>TRBV5-1|-|few|TRBJ2-7
CASSLELGQGVAYEQYF
TGCGCCAGCAGCTTGGAATTGGGGCAGGGAGTCGCCTACGAGCAGTACTTC
>TRBV6-1|-|-|TRBJ1-1
CASSENLGAGNTEAFF
TGTGCCAGCAGTGAGAATCTGGGGGCCGGAAACACTGAAGCTTTCTTT
>TRBV7-9|-|-|TRBJ2-7
CASSLRRDVMYEQYF
TGTGCCAGCAGCTTAAGGCGGGACGTGATGTACGAGCAGTACTTC
>TRBV5-1|-|few|TRBJ2-1
CASSLPRGPRRDNEQFF
TGCGCCAGCAGCTTGCCGAGGGGACCCCGGCGCGACAATGAGCAGTTCTTC
>TRBV11-2|-|-|TRBJ1-1
CASRFAGLNTEAFF
TGTGCCAGCAGATTCGCCGGCCTGAACACTGAAGCTTTCTTT
>TRBV11-2|-|few|TRBJ2-4
CASSRSPIRQTVAKNIQYF
TGTGCCAGCAGCCGCAGCCCCATTAGACAGACCGTAGCCAAAAACATTCAGTACTTC
>TRBV20-1|TRBD2|-|TRBJ2-1
CSARDQEGLAVTYNEQFF
TGCAGTGCTAGAGATCAAGAGGGGCTAGCGGTGACCTACAATGAGCAGTTCTTC
>TRBV5-1|TRBD2|many|TRBJ2-2
CASSLEARRALAANTGELFF
TGCGCCAGCAGCTTGGAAGCCCGCCGAGCACTAGCGGCGAACACCGGGGAGCTGTTTTTT
>TRBV29-1|-|few|TRBJ1-2
CSVCRIGRDGYTF
TGCAGCGTGTGTAGGATAGGAAGGGATGGCTACACCTTC
>TRBV9|-|few|TRBJ2-3
CASSVAGKRSTDTQYF
TGTGCCAGCAGCGTTGCGGGGAAACGGAGCACAGATACGCAGTATTTT
>TRBV10-3|TRBD2|-|TRBJ2-7
CAISESSSGKRDYEQYF
TGTGCCATCAGTGAGTCGAGTAGCGGGAAAAGAGACTACGAGCAGTACTTC
>TRBV11-3|-|once|TRBJ2-1
CASTGLYNEQFF
TGTGCCAGTACCGGCCTATACAATGAGCAGTTCTTC
>TRBV15|-|few|TRBJ1-4
CATSRDRGQGEKLFF
TGTGCCACCAGCAGAGATCGGGGACAAGGTGAAAAACTGTTTTTT
>TRBV6-5|TRBD1|-|TRBJ1-1
CASSFTPDRVNTEAFF
TGTGCCAGCAGTTTCACCCCGGACAGGGTGAACACTGAAGCTTTCTTT
>TRBV24-1|-|-|TRBJ2-1
CATSALGGESSYNEQFF
TGTGCCACCAGTGCCCTTGGAGGGGAGAGCTCCTACAATGAGCAGTTCTTC
>TRBV12-3/TRBV12-4|-|-|TRBJ1-6
CASRWRQGHNSPLHF
TGTGCCAGCAGGTGGCGGCAGGGCCATAATTCACCCCTCCACTTT
>TRBV5-4|-|few|TRBJ2-4
CASSSSMERIKNIQYF
TGTGCCAGCAGCTCCTCAATGGAGCGGATTAAAAACATTCAGTACTTC
>TRBV4-2|-|-|TRBJ1-1
CASSQDSGRGTEAFF
TGTGCCAGCAGCCAAGATTCAGGGAGGGGCACTGAAGCTTTCTTT
>TRBV3-1|-|few|TRBJ1-5
CASSPPDNQPQHF
TGTGCCAGCAGCCCCCCGGACAATCAGCCCCAGCATTTT
>TRBV7-9|-|-|TRBJ2-7
CASSLKAQGFPHYEQYF
TGTGCCAGCAGCTTAAAAGCCCAGGGGTTCCCCCACTACGAGCAGTACTTC
>TRBV7-9|TRBD1|few|TRBJ1-1
CASSLTATGGTEAFF
TGTGCCAGCAGCCTAACTGCAACAGGGGGCACTGAAGCTTTCTTT
>TRBV6-1|-|-|TRBJ1-5
CASSAYRGGNQPQHF
TGTGCCAGCAGCGCGTACCGGGGGGGGAATCAGCCCCAGCATTTT
>TRBV9|-|-|TRBJ2-2
CASSVVGVPGELFF
TGTGCCAGCAGCGTCGTAGGAGTCCCCGGGGAGCTGTTTTTT
>TRBV6-5|TRBD2|-|TRBJ2-7
CASSRGTSGSGSSYEQYF
TGTGCCAGCAGTCGTGGGACTAGCGGGAGCGGGAGCTCCTACGAGCAGTACTTC
>TRBV13|-|-|TRBJ2-1
CASSPSGRSQFF
TGTGCCAGCAGCCCTAGTGGGCGTTCCCAGTTCTTC
>TRBV7-6|-|-|TRBJ2-3
CASSLVVGVPDTQYF
TGTGCCAGCAGCTTAGTGGTGGGCGTGCCAGATACGCAGTATTTT
>TRBV5-1|-|few|TRBJ2-4
CASSLLAGGAKNIQYF
TGCGCCAGCAGCTTGTTAGCTGGTGGTGCCAAAAACATTCAGTACTTC
>TRBV29-1|TRBD2|-|TRBJ2-1
CSVVAGGVNNEQFF
TGCAGCGTTGTTGCGGGAGGGGTAAACAATGAGCAGTTCTTC
>TRBV18|-|-|TRBJ2-7
CASSPATSYEQYF
TGTGCCAGCTCACCAGCGACAAGTTACGAGCAGTACTTC
>TRBV28|TRBD1|many|TRBJ2-7
CATWTGNHEQYF
TGTGCCACCTGGACAGGGAACCACGAGCAGTACTTC
>TRBV20-1|-|few|TRBJ2-5
CSASDNAASETQYF
TGCAGTGCTAGCGATAACGCCGCGTCGGAGACCCAGTACTTC
>TRBV7-6|-|-|TRBJ2-6
CASSPPPMTGANVLTF
TGTGCCAGCAGCCCACCCCCGATGACTGGGGCCAACGTCCTGACTTTC
>TRBV5-1|-|-|TRBJ2-3
CASSLADGRGLGDTQYF
TGCGCCAGCAGCTTGGCCGACGGCAGGGGCCTGGGAGATACGCAGTATTTT
>TRBV24-1|TRBD1|-|TRBJ1-5
CATSEAGTANFNQPQHF
TGTGCCACCAGTGAAGCCGGGACAGCGAATTTCAATCAGCCCCAGCATTTT
>TRBV18|-|few|TRBJ1-1
CASSERTLPNTEAFF
TGTGCCAGCTCGGAAAGGACCCTTCCGAACACTGAAGCTTTCTTT
>TRBV19|TRBD1|-|TRBJ1-1
CASSIQGANTEAFF
TGTGCCAGTAGTATACAGGGGGCCAACACTGAAGCTTTCTTT
>TRBV20-1|-|few|TRBJ2-3
CSARVLYPLPDTQYF
TGCAGTGCTAGAGTACTCTACCCTCTCCCAGATACGCAGTATTTT
>TRBV23-1|-|few|TRBJ1-4
CASSHSIVNEKLFF
TGCGCCAGCAGTCACTCTATCGTGAATGAAAAACTGTTTTTT
>TRBV19|-|-|TRBJ2-3
CASSGKLTDTQYF
TGTGCCAGTAGCGGGAAGTTGACCGATACGCAGTATTTT
>TRBV5-6|TRBD1|medium-sized|TRBJ2-1
CASSPGGSSYNEQFF
TGTGCCAGCAGCCCAGGGGGAAGCTCCTACAATGAGCAGTTCTTC
>TRBV11-2|TRBD1|-|TRBJ2-2
CASIGGANTRELFF
TGTGCCAGCATAGGGGGCGCGAACACCAGGGAGCTGTTTTTT
>TRBV5-1|TRBD2|many|TRBJ2-1
CASSSPAGGSWNEQFF
TGCGCCAGCAGCTCCCCCGCGGGAGGTTCGTGGAATGAGCAGTTCTTC
>TRBV4-2|-|few|TRBJ2-5
CASSQAAGRETQYF
TGTGCCAGCAGCCAAGCGGCAGGCCGGGAGACCCAGTACTTC
>TRBV29-1|TRBD2|few|TRBJ2-7
CSVGGTSEFYEQYF
TGCAGCGTTGGGGGCACTAGCGAATTCTACGAGCAGTACTTC